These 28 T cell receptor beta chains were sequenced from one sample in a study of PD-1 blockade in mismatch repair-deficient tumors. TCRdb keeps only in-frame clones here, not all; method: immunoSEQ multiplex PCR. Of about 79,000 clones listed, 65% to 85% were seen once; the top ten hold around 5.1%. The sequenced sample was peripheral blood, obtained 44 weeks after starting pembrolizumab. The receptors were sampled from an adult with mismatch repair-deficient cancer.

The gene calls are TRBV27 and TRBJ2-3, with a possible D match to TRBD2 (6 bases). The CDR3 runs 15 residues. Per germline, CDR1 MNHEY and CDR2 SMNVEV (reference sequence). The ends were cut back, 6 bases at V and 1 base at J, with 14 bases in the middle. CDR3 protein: CASRTLERGTDTQYF. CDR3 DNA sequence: TGTGCCAGCAGGACTCTGGAGCGGGGCACAGATACGCAGTATTTT.

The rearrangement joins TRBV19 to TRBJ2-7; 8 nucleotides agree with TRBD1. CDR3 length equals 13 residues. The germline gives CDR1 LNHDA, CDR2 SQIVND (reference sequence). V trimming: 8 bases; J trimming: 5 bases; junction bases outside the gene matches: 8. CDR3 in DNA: TGTGCCAGTGCCCGGACAGGGAGCAACGAGCAGTACTTC. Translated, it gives CASARTGSNEQYF. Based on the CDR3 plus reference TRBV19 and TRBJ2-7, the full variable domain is DGGITQSPKYLFRKEGQNVTLSCEQNLNHDAMYWYRQDPGQGLRLIYYSQIVNDFQKGDIAEGYSVSREKKESFPLTVTSAQKNPTAFYLCASARTGSNEQYFGPGTRLTVT.

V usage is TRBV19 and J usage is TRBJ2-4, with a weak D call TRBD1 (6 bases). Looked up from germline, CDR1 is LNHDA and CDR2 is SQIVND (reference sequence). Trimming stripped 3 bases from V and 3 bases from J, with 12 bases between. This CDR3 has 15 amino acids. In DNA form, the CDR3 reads TGTGCCAGTAGTATTGACGCGACAGGCAAAAACATTCAGTACTTC. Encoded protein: CASSIDATGKNIQYF.

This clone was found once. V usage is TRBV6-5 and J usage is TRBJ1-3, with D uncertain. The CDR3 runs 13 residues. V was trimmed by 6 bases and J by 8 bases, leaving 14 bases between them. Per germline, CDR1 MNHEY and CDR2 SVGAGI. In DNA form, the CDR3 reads TGTGCCAGCAGGGTTCCCAGTCGAGACACCATATATTTT. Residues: CASRVPSRDTIYF.

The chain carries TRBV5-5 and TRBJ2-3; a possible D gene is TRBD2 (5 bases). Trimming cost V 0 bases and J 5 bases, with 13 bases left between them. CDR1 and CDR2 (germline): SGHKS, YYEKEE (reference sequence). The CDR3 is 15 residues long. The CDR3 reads CASSLAGWGRDTQYF. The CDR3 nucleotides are TGTGCCAGCAGCTTGGCGGGGTGGGGTCGAGATACGCAGTATTTT.

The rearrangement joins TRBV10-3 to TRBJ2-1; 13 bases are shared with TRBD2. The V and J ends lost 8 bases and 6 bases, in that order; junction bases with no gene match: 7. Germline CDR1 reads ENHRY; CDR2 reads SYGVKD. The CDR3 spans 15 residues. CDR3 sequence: CAIDSGTSGINEQFF. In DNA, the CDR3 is TGTGCCATCGATTCCGGGACTAGCGGGATCAATGAGCAGTTCTTC.

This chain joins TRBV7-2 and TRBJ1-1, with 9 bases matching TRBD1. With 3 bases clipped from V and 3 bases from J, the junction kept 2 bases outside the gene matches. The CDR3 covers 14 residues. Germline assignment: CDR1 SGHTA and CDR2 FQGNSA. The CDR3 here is CASSLRTGDTEAFF. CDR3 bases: TGTGCCAGCAGCTTGAGGACAGGGGACACTGAAGCTTTCTTT.

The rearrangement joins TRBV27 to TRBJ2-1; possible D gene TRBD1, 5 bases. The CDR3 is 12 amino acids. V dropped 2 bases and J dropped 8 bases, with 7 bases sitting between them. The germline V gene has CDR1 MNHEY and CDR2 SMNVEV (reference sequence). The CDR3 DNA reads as TGTGCCAGCAGTTTAGCAGGGTATGAGCAGTTCTTC. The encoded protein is CASSLAGYEQFF.

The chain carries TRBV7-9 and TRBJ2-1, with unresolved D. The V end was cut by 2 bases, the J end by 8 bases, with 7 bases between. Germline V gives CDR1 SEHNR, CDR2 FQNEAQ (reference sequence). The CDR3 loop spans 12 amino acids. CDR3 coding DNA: TGTGCCAGCAGCTTACTAGTTGATGAGCAGTTCTTC. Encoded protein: CASSLLVDEQFF. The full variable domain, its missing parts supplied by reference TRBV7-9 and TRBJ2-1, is DTGVSQNPRHKITKRGQNVTFRCDPISEHNRLYWYRQTLGQGPEFLTYFQNEAQLEKSRLLSDRFSAERPKGSFSTLEIQRTEQGDSAMYLCASSLLVDEQFFGPGTRLTVL.

The CDR3, as DNA: TGTGCCAGCAGCTTGCAAAGGGGGGGATACAATGAGCAGTTCTTC. It encodes CASSLQRGGYNEQFF. The V and J genes are TRBV5-8 and TRBJ2-1; weak D call: TRBD2 (7 bases). The CDR3 sequence is 15 residues long. The germline V and J ends were trimmed by 1 base and 4 bases, with 12 bases remaining between them. Germline CDR1 and CDR2: SGHTS and YDEGEE. The full variable domain, with the rest looked up from reference TRBV5-8 and TRBJ2-1, is EAGVTQSPTHLIKTRGQQATLRCSPISGHTSVYWYQQALGLGLQFLLWYDEGEERNRGNFPPRFSGRQFPNYSSELNVNALELEDSALYLCASSLQRGGYNEQFFGPGTRLTVL.

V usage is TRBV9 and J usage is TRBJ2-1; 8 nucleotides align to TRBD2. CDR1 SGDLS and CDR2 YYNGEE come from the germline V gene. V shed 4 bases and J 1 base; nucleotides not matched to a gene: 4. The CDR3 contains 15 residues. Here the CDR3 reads CASSPREGSYNEQFF. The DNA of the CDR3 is TGTGCCAGCAGCCCACGGGAGGGATCCTACAATGAGCAGTTCTTC.

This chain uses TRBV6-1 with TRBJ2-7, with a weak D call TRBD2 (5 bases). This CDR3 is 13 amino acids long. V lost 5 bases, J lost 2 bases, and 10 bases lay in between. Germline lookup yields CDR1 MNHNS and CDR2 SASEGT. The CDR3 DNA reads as TGTGCCAGCAGTATGAGCGGAACCTACGAGCAGTACTTC. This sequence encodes CASSMSGTYEQYF.

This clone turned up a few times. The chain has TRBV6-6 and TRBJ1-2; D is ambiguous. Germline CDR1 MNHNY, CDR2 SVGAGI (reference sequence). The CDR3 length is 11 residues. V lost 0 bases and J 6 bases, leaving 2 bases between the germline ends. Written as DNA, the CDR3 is TGTGCCAGCAGTTACTCGGATGGCTACACCTTC. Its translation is CASSYSDGYTF.

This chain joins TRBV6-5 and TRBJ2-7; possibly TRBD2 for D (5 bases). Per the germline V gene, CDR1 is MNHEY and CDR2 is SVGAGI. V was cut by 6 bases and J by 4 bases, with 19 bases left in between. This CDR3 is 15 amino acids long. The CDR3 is CASRFQTGWEYEQYF. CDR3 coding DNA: TGTGCCAGCAGATTCCAAACGGGGTGGGAGTACGAGCAGTACTTC.

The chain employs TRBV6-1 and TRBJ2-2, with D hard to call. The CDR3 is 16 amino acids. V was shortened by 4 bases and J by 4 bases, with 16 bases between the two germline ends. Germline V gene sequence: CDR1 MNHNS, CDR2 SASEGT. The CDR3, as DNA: TGTGCCAGCAGTGGCCGTCCCGACGGATCCACCGGGGAGCTGTTTTTT. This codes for CASSGRPDGSTGELFF.

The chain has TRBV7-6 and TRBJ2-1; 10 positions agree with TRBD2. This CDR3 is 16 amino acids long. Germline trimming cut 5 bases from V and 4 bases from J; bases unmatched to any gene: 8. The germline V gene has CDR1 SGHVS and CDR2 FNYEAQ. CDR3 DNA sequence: TGTGCCAGCAGCCCGTCAGCGGGAGGGCCTTACAATGAGCAGTTCTTC. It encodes CASSPSAGGPYNEQFF.

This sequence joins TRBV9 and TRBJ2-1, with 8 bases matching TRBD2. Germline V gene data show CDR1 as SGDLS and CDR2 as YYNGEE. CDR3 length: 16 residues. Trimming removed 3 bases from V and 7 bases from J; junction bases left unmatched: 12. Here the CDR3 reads CASSATGSGSKNEQFF. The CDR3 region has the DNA TGTGCCAGCAGCGCGACAGGAAGCGGGAGTAAAAATGAGCAGTTCTTC.

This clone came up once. The CDR3 spells CASSTGTVGETQYF. In DNA form, the CDR3 reads TGTGCCAGCAGCACCGGGACCGTGGGAGAGACCCAGTACTTC. This chain uses TRBV7-2 with TRBJ2-5; D may be TRBD1 or TRBD2 (5 bases each). The CDR3 spans 14 residues. V lost 5 bases and J lost 4, with 14 bases in between. In germline, CDR1 is SGHTA, CDR2 FQGNSA.

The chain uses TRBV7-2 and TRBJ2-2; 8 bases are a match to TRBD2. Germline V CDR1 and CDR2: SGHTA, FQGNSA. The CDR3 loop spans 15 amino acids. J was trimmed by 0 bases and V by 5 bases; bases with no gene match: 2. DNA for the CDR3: TGTGCCAGCAGCCGAGCGGGAGCGAACACCGGGGAGCTGTTTTTT. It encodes CASSRAGANTGELFF.

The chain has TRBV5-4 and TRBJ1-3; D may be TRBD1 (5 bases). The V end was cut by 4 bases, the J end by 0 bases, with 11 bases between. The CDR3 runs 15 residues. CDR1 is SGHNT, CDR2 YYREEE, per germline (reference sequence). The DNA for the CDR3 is TGTGCCAGCAGCCAAGACAGCATCTCTGGAAACACCATATATTTT. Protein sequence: CASSQDSISGNTIYF.

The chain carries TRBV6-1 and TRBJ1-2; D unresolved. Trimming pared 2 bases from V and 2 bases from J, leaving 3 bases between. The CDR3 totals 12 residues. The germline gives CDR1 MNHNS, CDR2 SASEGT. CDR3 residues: CASSERNYGYTF. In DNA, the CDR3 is TGTGCCAGCAGTGAAAGGAACTATGGCTACACCTTC.

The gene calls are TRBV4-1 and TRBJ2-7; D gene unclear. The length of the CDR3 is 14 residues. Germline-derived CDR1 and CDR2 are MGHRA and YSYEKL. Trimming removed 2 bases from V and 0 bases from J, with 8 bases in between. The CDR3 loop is CASSQTGSSYEQYF. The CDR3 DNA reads TGCGCCAGCAGCCAAACTGGAAGCTCCTACGAGCAGTACTTC.

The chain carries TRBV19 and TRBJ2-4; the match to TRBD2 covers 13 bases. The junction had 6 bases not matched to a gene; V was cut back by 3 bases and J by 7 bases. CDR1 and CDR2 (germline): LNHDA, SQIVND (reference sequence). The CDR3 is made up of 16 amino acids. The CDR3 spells CASSIDRTSGSNIQYF. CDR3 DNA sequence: TGTGCCAGTAGTATCGATCGGACTAGCGGGAGTAACATTCAGTACTTC.

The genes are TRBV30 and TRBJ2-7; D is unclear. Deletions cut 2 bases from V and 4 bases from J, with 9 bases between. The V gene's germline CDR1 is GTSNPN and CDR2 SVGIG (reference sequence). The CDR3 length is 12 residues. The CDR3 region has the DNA TGTGCCTGGAGTCCGGGCCCTTACGAGCAGTACTTC. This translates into CAWSPGPYEQYF.

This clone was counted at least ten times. The CDR3 region has the DNA TGCGCCAGCAGCTTGTACTCGGGAGCGGCAGATACGCAGTATTTT. Translating gives CASSLYSGAADTQYF. V is TRBV5-1 and J is TRBJ2-3; maybe TRBD2 (6 bases). Trimming removed 1 base at V and 4 bases at J, with 13 bases between. The V gene's germline CDR1 is SGHRS and CDR2 YFSETQ. The CDR3 loop spans 15 amino acids.

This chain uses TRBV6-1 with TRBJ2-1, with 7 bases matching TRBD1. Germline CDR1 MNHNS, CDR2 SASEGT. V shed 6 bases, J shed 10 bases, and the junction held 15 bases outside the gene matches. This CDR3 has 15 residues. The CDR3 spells CASRGIGRGKREQFF. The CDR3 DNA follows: TGTGCCAGCAGGGGGATTGGCAGGGGGAAAAGAGAGCAGTTCTTC.

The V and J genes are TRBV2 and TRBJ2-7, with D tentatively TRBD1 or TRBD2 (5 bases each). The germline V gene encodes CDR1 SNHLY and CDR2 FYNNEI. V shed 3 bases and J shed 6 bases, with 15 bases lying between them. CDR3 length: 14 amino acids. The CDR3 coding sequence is TGTGCCAGCAGTGATCTCGCAGGGAGCCCCGAGCAGTACTTC. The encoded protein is CASSDLAGSPEQYF.

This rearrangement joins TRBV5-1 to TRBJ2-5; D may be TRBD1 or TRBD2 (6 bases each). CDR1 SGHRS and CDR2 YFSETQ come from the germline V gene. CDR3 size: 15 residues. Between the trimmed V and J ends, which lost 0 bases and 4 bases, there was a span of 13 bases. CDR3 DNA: TGCGCCAGCAGCTTGGATTGGGGGGCGGGAGAGACCCAGTACTTC. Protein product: CASSLDWGAGETQYF.